This T cell receptor beta chain was sequenced during a study of spatial heterogeneity in lung cancer. Study context: Correlation of TCR transcript counts in tumor regions with a T cell module score from matched bulk RNA-seq was strong.

Time point here: sample taken at primary tumor resection. Study-wide findings and caveats: One measure, the expanded intratumoral alpha and beta TCR count, tracked tumor mutation counts.

Germline V gives CDR1 SQVTM, CDR2 ANQGSEA. This CDR3 has 13 residues. The V and J ends lost 4 bases and 7 bases respectively, with 16 bases between them. In this sample, this clonotype turned up a few times. Its antigen is unidentified. TCRdb used MiXCR to reprocess the 5' RACE reads, holding one entry per CDR3 protein. The sample yields about 16,000 distinct CDR3 sequences, about 6.8% seen once. The receptor's source is a female donor with early-stage non-small cell lung cancer. The V call is TRBV29-1, the J call TRBJ2-5; D is perhaps TRBD2 (6 bases). This material consisted of lung tumor tissue, taken at surgery. The CDR3 nucleotides read TGCAGCGTTGGGGGCGGGGTCGCGGGGACCCAGTACTTC. As protein: CSVGGGVAGTQYF.